This is a list of T cell receptor beta chains from one sample in a study of shared clonotypes between healthy human individuals. Using immunoSEQ multiplex PCR, the repertoire was profiled, and TCRdb retains in-frame clones only, with some absent. The sample consists of over a million clones, 78% of them appearing once. The sequenced sample was memory CD4+ T cells from PBMCs. The receptors stem from a man aged 18 to 29 in good health. Some clones in this sample may be carry-over from other donors' samples. Both conserved end residues are part of each CDR3. A D gene is named only where the DNA matches it firmly. Only part of the rows carry a size: once, few, many, or a class if the clone is expanded.

j_gene	len	abundance	v_gene	d_gene	CDR3aa	CDR3nt
TRBJ1-6	15	-	TRBV11-2	-	CASRARQDYNSPLHF	TGTGCCAGCAGGGCAAGGCAGGATTATAATTCACCCCTCCACTTT
TRBJ1-1	16	-	TRBV19	-	CASSQARQALNTEAFF	TGTGCCAGTAGTCAAGCGAGACAGGCCCTGAACACTGAAGCTTTCTTT
TRBJ2-6	16	few	TRBV5-1	-	CASSLAGLSGANVLTF	TGCGCCAGCAGCTTGGCCGGCCTCTCTGGGGCCAACGTCCTGACTTTC
TRBJ2-3	15	once	TRBV28	-	CASRPRDRPTDTQYF	TGTGCCAGCAGACCCAGGGACCGGCCCACAGATACGCAGTATTTT
TRBJ1-1	14	-	TRBV19	TRBD1	CASKQGGGGTEAFF	TGTGCCAGTAAGCAAGGGGGCGGGGGCACTGAAGCTTTCTTT
TRBJ2-5	13	once	TRBV12-5	-	CASGLYTWETQYF	TGTGCTAGTGGTTTGTACACTTGGGAGACCCAGTACTTC
TRBJ1-1	13	-	TRBV19	-	CASSDRFNTEAFF	TGTGCCAGTAGTGACAGGTTTAACACTGAAGCTTTCTTT
TRBJ2-1	15	-	TRBV5-1	-	CASSLVGQVHNEQFF	TGCGCCAGCAGCTTGGTGGGGCAGGTCCACAATGAGCAGTTCTTC
TRBJ2-1	14	-	TRBV5-1	TRBD2	CASSLGTSGRLQFF	TGCGCCAGCAGCCTAGGGACTAGCGGGAGATTACAGTTCTTC
TRBJ1-2	13	few	TRBV4-3	-	CASSQDGSYGYTF	TGCGCCAGCAGCCAAGACGGCAGCTATGGCTACACCTTC
TRBJ2-3	15	-	TRBV18	-	CASSPRADHTDTQYF	TGTGCCAGCTCACCAAGGGCAGATCACACAGATACGCAGTATTTT
TRBJ1-4	12	-	TRBV2	-	CASQKWGEKLFF	TGTGCCAGCCAAAAGTGGGGTGAAAAACTGTTTTTT
TRBJ1-4	13	-	TRBV30	-	CAWRVKRREKLFF	TGTGCCTGGAGGGTGAAGAGGAGGGAAAAACTGTTTTTT
TRBJ2-2	16	-	TRBV14	TRBD1	CASSTRTGQLTGELFF	TGTGCCAGCAGCACACGGACAGGACAGCTCACCGGGGAGCTGTTTTTT
TRBJ1-3	16	once	TRBV7-9	-	CASSLGISNSGNTIYF	TGTGCCAGCAGCTTAGGGATCAGTAACTCTGGAAACACCATATATTTT
TRBJ2-6	17	-	TRBV6-4	-	CASSDSPRDAGANVLTF	TGTGCCAGCAGTGACTCGCCGAGGGACGCTGGGGCCAACGTCCTGACTTTC
TRBJ2-2	17	-	TRBV4-1	-	CASSQESAGANTGELFF	TGCGCCAGCAGCCAAGAATCAGCAGGCGCGAACACCGGGGAGCTGTTTTTT
TRBJ2-7	14	-	TRBV15	TRBD2	CATSRDLSGREQYF	TGTGCCACCAGCAGAGATCTCTCCGGGAGGGAGCAGTACTTC
TRBJ1-1	13	-	TRBV25-1	-	CASSGGQGTEAFF	TGTGCCAGCAGCGGGGGGCAAGGAACTGAAGCTTTCTTT
TRBJ2-3	15	-	TRBV14	-	CASLRQGWGTDTQYF	TGTGCCAGCCTGAGGCAGGGGTGGGGCACAGATACGCAGTATTTT
TRBJ1-5	15	-	TRBV19	-	CASSTLRDFNQPQHF	TGTGCCAGTAGTACCCTGAGGGATTTCAATCAGCCCCAGCATTTT
TRBJ2-4	19	-	TRBV9	TRBD2	CASSVDGLAGGPAKNIQYF	TGTGCCAGCAGCGTTGATGGGCTAGCGGGAGGCCCAGCCAAAAACATTCAGTACTTC
TRBJ1-2	15	-	TRBV28	-	CASSDEKTGRIGYTF	TGTGCCAGCAGTGACGAAAAGACAGGACGTATTGGCTACACCTTC
TRBJ2-5	12	once	TRBV6-1	-	CASTRDGETQYF	TGTGCCAGCACCCGGGACGGAGAGACCCAGTACTTC
TRBJ1-5	14	-	TRBV6-6	-	CASSYSRGNQPQHF	TGTGCCAGCAGTTACAGCAGGGGCAATCAGCCCCAGCATTTT
TRBJ1-4	16	-	TRBV6-5	-	CASSYSISRGLEKLFF	TGTGCCAGCAGTTACTCGATTTCCAGGGGACTTGAAAAACTGTTTTTT
TRBJ2-7	14	-	TRBV6-5	-	CASRPDGSSYEQYF	TGTGCCAGCAGGCCAGATGGCAGCTCCTACGAGCAGTACTTC